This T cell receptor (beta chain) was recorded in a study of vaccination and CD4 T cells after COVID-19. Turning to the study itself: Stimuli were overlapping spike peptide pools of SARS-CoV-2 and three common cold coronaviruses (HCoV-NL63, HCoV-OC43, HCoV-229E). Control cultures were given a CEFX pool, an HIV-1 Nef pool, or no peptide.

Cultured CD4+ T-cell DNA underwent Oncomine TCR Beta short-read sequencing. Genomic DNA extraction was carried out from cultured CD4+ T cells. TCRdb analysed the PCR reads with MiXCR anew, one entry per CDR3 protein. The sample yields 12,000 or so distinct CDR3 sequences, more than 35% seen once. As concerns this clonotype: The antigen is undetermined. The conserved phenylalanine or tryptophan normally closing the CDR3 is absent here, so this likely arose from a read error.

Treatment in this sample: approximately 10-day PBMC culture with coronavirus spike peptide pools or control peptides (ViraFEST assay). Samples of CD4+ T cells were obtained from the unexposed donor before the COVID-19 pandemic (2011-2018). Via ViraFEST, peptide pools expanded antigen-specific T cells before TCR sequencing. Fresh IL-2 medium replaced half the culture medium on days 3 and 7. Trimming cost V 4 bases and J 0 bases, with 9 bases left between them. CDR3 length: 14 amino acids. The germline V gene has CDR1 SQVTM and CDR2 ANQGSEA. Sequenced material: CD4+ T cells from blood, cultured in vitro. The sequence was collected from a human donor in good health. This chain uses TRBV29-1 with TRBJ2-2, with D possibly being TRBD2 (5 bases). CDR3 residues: CSVVLAPNTGELFL. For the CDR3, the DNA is TGCAGCGTTGTGCTAGCCCCGAACACCGGGGAGCTGTTTCTT.